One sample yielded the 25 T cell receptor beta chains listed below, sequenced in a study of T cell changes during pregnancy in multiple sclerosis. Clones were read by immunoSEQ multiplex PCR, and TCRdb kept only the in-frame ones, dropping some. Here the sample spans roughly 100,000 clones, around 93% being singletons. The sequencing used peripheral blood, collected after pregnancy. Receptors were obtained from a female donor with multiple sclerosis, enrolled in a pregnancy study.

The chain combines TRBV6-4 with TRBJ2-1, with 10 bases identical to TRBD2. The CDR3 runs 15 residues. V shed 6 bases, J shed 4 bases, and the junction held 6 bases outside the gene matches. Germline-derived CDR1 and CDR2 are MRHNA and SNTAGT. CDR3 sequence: CASSPTSGDYNEQFF. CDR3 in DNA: TGTGCCAGCAGCCCCACTAGCGGGGATTACAATGAGCAGTTCTTC.

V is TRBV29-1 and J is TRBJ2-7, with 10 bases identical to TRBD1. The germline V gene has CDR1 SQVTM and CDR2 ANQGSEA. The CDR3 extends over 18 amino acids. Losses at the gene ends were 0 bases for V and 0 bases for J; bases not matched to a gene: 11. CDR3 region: CSVEDPGTGATSSYEQYF. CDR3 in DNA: TGCAGCGTTGAAGATCCTGGGACAGGGGCCACTTCCTCCTACGAGCAGTACTTC.

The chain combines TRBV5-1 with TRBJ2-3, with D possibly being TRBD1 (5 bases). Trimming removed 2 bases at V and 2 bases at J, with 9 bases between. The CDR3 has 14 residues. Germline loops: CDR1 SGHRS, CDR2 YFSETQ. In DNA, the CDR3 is TGCGCCAGCAGCTTTCAGGGCTACACAGATACGCAGTATTTT. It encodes CASSFQGYTDTQYF.

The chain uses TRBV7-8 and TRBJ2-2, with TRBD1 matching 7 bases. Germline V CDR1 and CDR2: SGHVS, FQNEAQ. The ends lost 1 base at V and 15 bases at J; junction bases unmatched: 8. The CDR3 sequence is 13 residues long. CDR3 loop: CASSLVTGELVFF. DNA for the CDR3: TGTGCCAGCAGCTTAGTAACAGGGGAGTTGGTGTTTTTT.

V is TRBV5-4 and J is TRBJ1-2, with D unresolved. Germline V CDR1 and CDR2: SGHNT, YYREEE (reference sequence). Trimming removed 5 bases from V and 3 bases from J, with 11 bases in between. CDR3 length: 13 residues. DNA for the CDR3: TGTGCCAGCAGGCAGAGGGTTGACTATGGCTACACCTTC. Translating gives CASRQRVDYGYTF.

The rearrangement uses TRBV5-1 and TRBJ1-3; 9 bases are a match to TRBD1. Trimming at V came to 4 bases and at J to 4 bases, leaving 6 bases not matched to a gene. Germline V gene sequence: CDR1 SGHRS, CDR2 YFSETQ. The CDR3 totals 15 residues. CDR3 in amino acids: CASSPSTGGGNTIYF. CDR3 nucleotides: TGCGCCAGCAGCCCTTCGACAGGGGGAGGAAACACCATATATTTT.

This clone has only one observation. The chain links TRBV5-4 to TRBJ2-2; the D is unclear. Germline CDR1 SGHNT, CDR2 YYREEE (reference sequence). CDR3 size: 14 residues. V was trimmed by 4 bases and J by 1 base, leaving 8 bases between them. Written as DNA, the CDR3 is TGTGCCAGCAGCGAGGTGGAGAACACCGGGGAGCTGTTTTTT. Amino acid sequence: CASSEVENTGELFF.

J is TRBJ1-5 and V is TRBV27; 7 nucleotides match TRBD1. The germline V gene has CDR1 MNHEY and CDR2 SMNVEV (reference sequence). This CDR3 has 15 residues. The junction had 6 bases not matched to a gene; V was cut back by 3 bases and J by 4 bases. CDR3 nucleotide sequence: TGTGCCAGCAGTTTCGCGACAGGGCGAAATCAGCCCCAGCATTTT. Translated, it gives CASSFATGRNQPQHF.

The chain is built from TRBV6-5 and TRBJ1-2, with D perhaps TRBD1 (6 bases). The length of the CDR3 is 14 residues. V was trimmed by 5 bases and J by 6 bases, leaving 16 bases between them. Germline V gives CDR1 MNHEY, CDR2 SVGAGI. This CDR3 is CASSRIGEGDGYTF. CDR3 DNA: TGTGCCAGCAGTCGAATCGGGGAGGGGGATGGCTACACCTTC.

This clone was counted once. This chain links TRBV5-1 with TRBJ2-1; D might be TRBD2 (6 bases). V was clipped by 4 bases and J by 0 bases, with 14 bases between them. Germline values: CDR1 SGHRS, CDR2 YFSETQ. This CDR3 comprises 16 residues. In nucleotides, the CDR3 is TGCGCCAGCAGCCCCAGGGCGGGGAGCTCCTACAATGAGCAGTTCTTC. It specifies CASSPRAGSSYNEQFF. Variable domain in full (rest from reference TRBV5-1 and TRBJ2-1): KAGVTQTPRYLIKTRGQQVTLSCSPISGHRSVSWYQQTPGQGLQFLFEYFSETQRNKGNFPGRFSGRQFSNSRSEMNVSTLELGDSALYLCASSPRAGSSYNEQFFGPGTRLTVL.

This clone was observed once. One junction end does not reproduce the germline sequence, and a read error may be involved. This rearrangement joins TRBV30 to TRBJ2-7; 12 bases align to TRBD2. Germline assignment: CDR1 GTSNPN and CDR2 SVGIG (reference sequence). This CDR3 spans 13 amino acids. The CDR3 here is CAWSPSLAGGTHF. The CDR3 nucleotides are TGTGCCTGGAGTCCCTCACTAGCGGGGGGCACCCACTTC.

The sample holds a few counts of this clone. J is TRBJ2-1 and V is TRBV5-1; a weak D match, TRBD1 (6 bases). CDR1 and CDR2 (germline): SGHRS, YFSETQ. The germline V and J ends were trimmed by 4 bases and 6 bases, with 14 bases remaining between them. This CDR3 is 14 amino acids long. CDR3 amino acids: CASSDGTLLNEQFF. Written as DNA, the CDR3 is TGCGCCAGCAGCGACGGGACATTGCTCAATGAGCAGTTCTTC.

The CDR3 loop reads CAWSRLSTEAFF. DNA of the CDR3: TGTGCCTGGAGTCGATTGAGCACTGAAGCTTTCTTT. The J gene is TRBJ1-1, the V gene TRBV30; D is uncertain. The CDR3 contains 12 residues. The V gene lost 2 bases and the J gene lost 4 bases, with 8 bases spanning the gap. Germline values: CDR1 GTSNPN, CDR2 SVGIG (reference sequence). The complete variable domain, with remaining parts taken from reference TRBV30 and TRBJ1-1, reads SQTIHQWPATLVQPVGSPLSLECTVEGTSNPNLYWYRQAAGRGLQLLFYSVGIGQISSEVPQNLSASRPQDRQFILSSKKLLLSDSGFYLCAWSRLSTEAFFGQGTRLTVV.

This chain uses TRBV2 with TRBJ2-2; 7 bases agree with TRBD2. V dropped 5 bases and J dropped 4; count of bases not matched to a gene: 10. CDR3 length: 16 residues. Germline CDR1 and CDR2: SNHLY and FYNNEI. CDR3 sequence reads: CASSSLAAWSTGELFF. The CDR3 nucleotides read TGTGCCAGCAGTTCTCTAGCGGCCTGGAGCACCGGGGAGCTGTTTTTT.

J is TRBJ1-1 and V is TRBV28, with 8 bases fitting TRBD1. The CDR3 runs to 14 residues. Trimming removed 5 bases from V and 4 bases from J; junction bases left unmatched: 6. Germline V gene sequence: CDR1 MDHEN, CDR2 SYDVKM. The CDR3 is CASSDRGGITEAFF. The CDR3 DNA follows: TGTGCCAGCAGTGACAGGGGAGGAATCACTGAAGCTTTCTTT.

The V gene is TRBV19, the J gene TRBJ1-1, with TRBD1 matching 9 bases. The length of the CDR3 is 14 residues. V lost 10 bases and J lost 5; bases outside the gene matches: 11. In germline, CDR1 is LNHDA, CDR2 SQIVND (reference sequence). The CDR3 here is CATLKSQGATEAFF. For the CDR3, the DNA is TGTGCCACCCTAAAGTCACAGGGGGCTACTGAAGCTTTCTTT. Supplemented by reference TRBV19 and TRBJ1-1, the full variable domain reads DGGITQSPKYLFRKEGQNVTLSCEQNLNHDAMYWYRQDPGQGLRLIYYSQIVNDFQKGDIAEGYSVSREKKESFPLTVTSAQKNPTAFYLCATLKSQGATEAFFGQGTRLTVV.

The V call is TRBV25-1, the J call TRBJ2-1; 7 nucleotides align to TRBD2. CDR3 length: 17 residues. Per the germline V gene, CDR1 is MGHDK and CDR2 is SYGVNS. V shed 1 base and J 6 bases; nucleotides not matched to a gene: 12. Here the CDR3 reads CASSESGGSPSGNEQFF. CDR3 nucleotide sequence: TGTGCCAGCAGTGAATCAGGCGGGAGCCCCTCGGGCAATGAGCAGTTCTTC. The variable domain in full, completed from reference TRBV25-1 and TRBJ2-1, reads EADIYQTPRYLVIGTGKKITLECSQTMGHDKMYWYQQDPGMELHLIHYSYGVNSTEKGDLSSESTVSRIRTEHFPLTLESARPSHTSQYLCASSESGGSPSGNEQFFGPGTRLTVL.

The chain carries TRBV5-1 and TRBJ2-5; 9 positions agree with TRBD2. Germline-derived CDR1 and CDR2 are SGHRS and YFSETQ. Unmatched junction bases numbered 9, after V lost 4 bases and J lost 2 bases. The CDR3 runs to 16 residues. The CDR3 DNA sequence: TGCGCCAGCAGCCCGGGAGGGGCGGGAGGGCAAGAGACCCAGTACTTC. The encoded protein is CASSPGGAGGQETQYF.

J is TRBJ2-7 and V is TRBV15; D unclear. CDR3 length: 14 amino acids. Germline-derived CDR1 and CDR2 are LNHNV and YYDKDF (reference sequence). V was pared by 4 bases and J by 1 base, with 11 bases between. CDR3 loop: CATSNIEVSYEQYF. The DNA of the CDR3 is TGTGCCACCAGCAATATAGAGGTATCCTACGAGCAGTACTTC.

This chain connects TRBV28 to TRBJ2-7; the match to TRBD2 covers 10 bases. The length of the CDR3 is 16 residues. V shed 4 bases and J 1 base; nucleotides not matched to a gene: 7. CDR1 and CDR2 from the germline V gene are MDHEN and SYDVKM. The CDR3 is CASSSLTSGLSYEQYF. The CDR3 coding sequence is TGTGCCAGCAGTTCCCTGACTAGCGGGTTGTCCTACGAGCAGTACTTC.

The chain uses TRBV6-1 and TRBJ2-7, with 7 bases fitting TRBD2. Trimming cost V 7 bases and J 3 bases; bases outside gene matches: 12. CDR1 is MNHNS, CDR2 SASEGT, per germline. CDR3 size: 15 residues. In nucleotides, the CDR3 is TGTGCCAGCACGGCTGGGCGGGGAGGGAACTACGAGCAGTACTTC. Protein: CASTAGRGGNYEQYF.

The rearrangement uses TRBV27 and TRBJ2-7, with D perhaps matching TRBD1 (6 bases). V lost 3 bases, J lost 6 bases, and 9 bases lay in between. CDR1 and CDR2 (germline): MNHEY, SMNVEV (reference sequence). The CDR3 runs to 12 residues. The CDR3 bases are TGTGCCAGCAGTTTCCCAGGGGCCGAGCAGTACTTC. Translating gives CASSFPGAEQYF.

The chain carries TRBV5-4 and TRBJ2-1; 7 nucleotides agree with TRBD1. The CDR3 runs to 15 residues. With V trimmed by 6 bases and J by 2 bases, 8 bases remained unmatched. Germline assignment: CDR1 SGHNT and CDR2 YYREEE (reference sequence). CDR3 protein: CASTQRGQPYNEQFF. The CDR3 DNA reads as TGTGCCAGCACCCAACGGGGACAGCCCTACAATGAGCAGTTCTTC.

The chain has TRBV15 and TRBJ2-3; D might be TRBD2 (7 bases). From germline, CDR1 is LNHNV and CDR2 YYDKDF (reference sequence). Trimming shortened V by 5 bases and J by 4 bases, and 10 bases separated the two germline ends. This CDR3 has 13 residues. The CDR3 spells CATSPGGPDTQYF. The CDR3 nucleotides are TGTGCCACCAGCCCCGGGGGGCCAGATACGCAGTATTTT.

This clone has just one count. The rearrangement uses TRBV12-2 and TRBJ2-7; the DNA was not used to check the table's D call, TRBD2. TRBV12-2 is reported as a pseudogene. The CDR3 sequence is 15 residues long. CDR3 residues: CASRSWTSGSYEQYF. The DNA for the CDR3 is TGTGCAAGTCGCTCCTGGACTAGCGGGAGTTACGAGCAGTACTTC.